This T cell receptor (beta chain) was observed in a study of cytomegalovirus exposure and HLA in healthy donors (dated by TCRdb to 2016 to 2017). Regarding the research as a whole: In an earlier analysis of several hundred of the donors, less than 350 Gb of sequence data and approximately 100 million unique TCR beta sequences from 150 million to 200 million T cells were reported. The study aimed to test whether signatures of past pathogen exposure could be identified by cataloging public T cell receptors. To study patterns of TCR occurrence, a later analysis re-analyzed previously published TCR beta repertoires from around 700 donors and added high-resolution HLA genotyping. All discovery cohort repertoires had been generated using a single sequencing platform. Among approximately 370 genotyped donors of the cohort, an average of approximately 200,000 unique TCR beta nucleotide sequences was sequenced per donor, of which about 19% were non-productive. Typing coverage differed by locus: A, B, C, DRB1 and DQB1 were typed in roughly 629-630 donors, DQA1 in approximately 520, DPA1 in approximately 600, and DPB1 in about 450. A few DR-DQ haplotypes were treated as single units for association and clustering because of strong linkage in the cohort. Alongside the repertoire data, information on donor age, sex, ethnicity and CMV serostatus was compiled. The genetic ancestry cluster associated with self-reported Caucasian donors included about four fifths of the 398 genotyped donors. The study used immunosequencing to profile the T cell repertoires of several hundred subjects and linked those repertoires to cytomegalovirus serostatus. To predict cytomegalovirus infection status, the study brought together high-throughput TCR immunosequencing, statistical association of individual TCRs with disease status, and machine learning. Approximately 310 gigabases of sequencing data and tens of millions of unique TCR sequences were included in an early release covering about 600 HLA-typed donors. Rather than drawing on any new phenotypic data, the later analysis identified candidate immune exposures from TCR beta sequences and the way those sequences occurred across donors. In addition to the first cohort of 650 to 800 subjects, a separate validation cohort of around 110 different subjects was used. An earlier analysis of around 540 of the donors applied high-throughput TCR beta sequencing to assess whether each TCR beta V gene segment acted as functional or pseudogenic. HLA typing included class I and class II loci at four-digit resolution. In a later genetic analysis, genome-wide SNP genotypes for about 55% of the roughly 700 donors were used, and that subset was treated as a discovery cohort.

The library was produced with the immunoSEQ multiplex PCR assay. For the multiplex PCR, a mixture combining 60 forward primers for TCR Vbeta segments and 13 reverse primers for TCR Jbeta segments was used. Amplification of the CDR3 region of rearranged TCR beta genes was performed with a multiplex PCR assay on genomic DNA. Amplified TCR beta libraries were sequenced as 87-base-pair reads on the Illumina HiSeq System. Concerning the study's data processing: In a later analysis, 80 million or so unique TCR beta chains were counted across the roughly 700 repertoires, and about 10 million of these chains were shared by at least two donors. To remove PCR and sequencing errors, raw reads were error-corrected and collapsed into unique sequences using a nearest-neighbor algorithm that merged closely related sequences. CDR3 sequences were aligned to IMGT reference sequences to assign V, D and J gene segments. For a sequence to be retained, a match of at least six nucleotides to both a V gene segment and a J gene segment was required. Rearrangements were classified as productive when the CDR3 lacked stop codons and remained in frame with V and J, and all other rearrangements were classified as non-productive. Following IMGT convention, CDR3 was defined as the stretch from the second conserved V-encoded cysteine up to the conserved J-encoded phenylalanine. The earlier analysis of about 590 of the donors excluded sequences that lacked an unambiguous match to a single V gene segment. An earlier analysis of some 610 of the donors called V segments functional above 56.7% productive rearrangements and segregating when the between-donor standard deviation exceeded 5%. A statistical classification framework was built for diagnosing cytomegalovirus status from the catalog of TCR beta chain sequences. In a later analysis, V and J genes were assigned by comparing TCR nucleotide sequences against IMGT/GENE-DB human TR gene sequences. The TCRdist pipeline was used in a later analysis to assign CDR3 sequences and most-parsimonious VDJ recombination scenarios. In a later analysis, each TCR beta chain was defined by its CDR3 amino acid sequence together with its V-gene family, and reads lacking a unique V-gene family were excluded. In a later analysis, 450 to 600 highly shared, low-generation-probability nucleotide sequences were removed to address suspected cross-contamination and a sequencing artifact. In a later analysis, a clonal expansion index was calculated for each public chain from normalized within-repertoire ranks of inferred template counts. Generation probabilities in a later analysis came from a VDJ recombination model fitted to out-of-frame rearrangements, and those results were checked against IGoR. In a later analysis, hypergeometric tests were used to score TCR-TCR, TCR-HLA and TCR-CMV co-occurrence, with a repertoire-size bias correction applied to TCR pairs. False discovery rates were estimated in a later analysis by permuting HLA or CMV assignments 20 times. In a later analysis, co-occurring TCRs were grouped with DBSCAN, and TCRdist sequence similarity was added when clustering was performed within HLA-allele-positive subsets. For co-occurrence clustering, repertoires with fewer than 30,000 or more than 120,000 public chains were excluded, along with roughly 5 repertoires with anomalous nucleotide sharing. The source is immuneACCESS, and TCRdb retained only in-frame sequences with V and J called. Part of the clones is not carried over; for the studies checked, unresolved V genes explain less than half of this, and the remainder is unexplained. Clone size and the V and J calls come from that table; the DNA yielded D and trimming. The sample data list approximately 200,000 clones, and approximately 80% of these were observed just once. About 0.23% of the sample is taken by the ten largest.

Including cysteine and phenylalanine, the CDR3 has 13 amino acids. Left in the record is the CDR3 DNA by itself, 39 bases read in frame from the first base. CDR1 and CDR2 (MNHNS, SASEGT) derive from the germline V gene. V is reduced by 6 bases and J by 1 base, leaving a spacing of 9 bases between them. Notes on this clone: No cognate antigen has been identified for it. No base quality information exists; no much larger clone differs at one position.

Overall study outcomes, separate from this receptor: For the cohort, immune exposure information was limited to CMV serostatus. Because counts were too low, 15 to 20 rarely observed V segments, including chromosome 9 orphons, were excluded from the earlier analysis of some 540 of the donors. Compared with the roughly 720-donor mean, donors in an Asian-associated ancestry cluster had fewer N-insertions in productive TCRs, according to a later genetic analysis. A total of fewer than 200 TCR beta chains were listed by the study as associated with cytomegalovirus. Compared with equally common non-associated chains, HLA-associated TCR beta chains in a later analysis were more clonally expanded and had lower generation probabilities. The authors suggested that the approach could potentially be generalized to other disease states and immunological phenotypes. When HLA alleles, especially DR and DQ, strongly co-occurred, TCR associations were difficult to assign to individual alleles. Most CMV-associated TCR beta chains appeared to be HLA-restricted in a later analysis, and the HLA associations seemed to be driven largely by CMV exposure. A cluster of highly shared sequence variants was judged likely to represent a technical artifact of the sequencing pipeline. A later analysis associated 16,951 TCR beta sequences with specific HLA alleles at a false discovery rate of 0.05. This cohort had only TCR beta chains sequenced, and the lack of alpha or paired-chain data limited which features could be detected. In a later genetic analysis, a missense DCLRE1C variant was associated with V-gene and J-gene trimming of TCR beta chains, and the association was replicated in an independent cohort. While some public TCRs were present in many individuals, most TCR sequences turned up only very rarely across donors. The classifier was reported to diagnose cytomegalovirus status with high specificity and sensitivity in both the original cohort and the validation cohort. A further reported finding was that TCR beta sequences accurately predicted the HLA-A and HLA-B alleles for most subjects in the first cohort. Linkage disequilibrium might explain the correlated functional status among segregating V segments, but an unknown experimental factor could not be ruled out. In an earlier analysis of fewer than 700 of the donors, most TCR beta V segments appeared in productive rearrangements about 90% or about 30% of the time, broadly matching IMGT annotations. Some IMGT-functional V segments, including TRBV6-2 and TRBV6-3, could not be distinguished by the 87-base-pair reads and were therefore excluded. A later analysis reported that several top co-occurrence clusters appeared linked to parvovirus B19, influenza, CMV and Epstein-Barr virus. A few of the identified cytomegalovirus-associated TCR beta chains were confirmed in vitro to be specific for cytomegalovirus antigens. Because some donors lacked HLA typing at each locus, the association tests relied only on the typed subset. Presence/absence analyses assumed roughly uniform sequencing depth across donors, an assumption that may not hold. In a later analysis, the rate of TCR association differed among HLA loci, with DRB1 alleles having the most associated TCRs and HLA-C alleles having the fewest.

The cohort consisted of approximately 670 healthy bone marrow donors. At the time of sampling, all cohort members were nominally healthy, though unrecorded immune exposures were likely present. The donor tested CMV seronegative, placing the donor among the roughly 400 seronegative members of the cohort. A peripheral blood sample was collected from each donor, and TCR beta sequencing was performed on peripheral blood mononuclear cells. The Qiagen DNeasy Blood Extraction Kit was used to extract genomic DNA from the blood cell samples. The material sequenced was PBMCs. This receptor was obtained from a girl under 10 years old in good health and CMV-seronegative. The chain is encoded by TRBV6-1 joined to TRBJ2-5; the D gene is perhaps TRBD1, on 6 matching bases. The bases are TGTGCCAGCAGCGGACAGATCCAAGAGACCCAGTACTTC. Its translation is CASSGQIQETQYF.